This record looks at one TCR beta chain sequence and its context. The antigen it binds to is not known. The record has no base qualities; no much larger clone is one base away. These data come from a study of cytomegalovirus exposure and HLA in healthy donors (TCRdb year 2017). In terms of the full investigation: An earlier analysis of approximately 640 of the donors reported more than 250 Gb of sequence data and 117 million unique TCR beta sequences from about 200 million T cells. Among the roughly 400 genotyped donors, around 81% belonged to the genetic ancestry cluster associated with self-reported Caucasian donors. The study combined high-throughput TCR immunosequencing, statistical association of individual TCRs with disease status, and machine learning to predict cytomegalovirus infection status. Along with the roughly 610-subject first cohort, a separate validation cohort of 120 different subjects was used. Genome-wide SNP genotypes for about 65% of the 666 donors were used in a later genetic analysis, which treated that subset as a discovery cohort. Every discovery cohort repertoire had been produced on one sequencing platform. In an earlier analysis of around 540 of the donors, high-throughput TCR beta sequencing was used to judge whether each TCR beta V gene segment behaved as functional or pseudogenic. The study aimed to test whether signatures of past pathogen exposure could be identified by cataloging public T cell receptors. On average, roughly 240,000 unique TCR beta nucleotide sequences were sequenced per donor among several hundred genotyped donors of the cohort, with about 17% of those sequences being non-productive. Rather than using new phenotypic data, the later analysis identified candidate immune exposures from TCR beta sequences and from how often those sequences occurred across donors. Donor age, sex, ethnicity and CMV serostatus were compiled together with the repertoire data. In a later analysis, previously published TCR beta repertoires from 666 donors were re-analyzed and high-resolution HLA genotyping was added so that TCR occurrence patterns could be studied. The T cell repertoires of about 700 subjects were profiled by immunosequencing and related to cytomegalovirus serostatus. Class I and class II HLA loci were covered by the typing at four-digit resolution. Several DR-DQ haplotypes were handled as single units for association and clustering because linkage in the cohort was strong. Typing coverage varied by locus: roughly 620-640 donors for A, B, C, DRB1 and DQB1; more than 500 for DQA1; more than 600 for DPA1; about 450 for DPB1. An early release that covered some 640 HLA-typed donors contained around 300 gigabases of sequencing data and tens of millions of unique TCR sequences. General conclusions and limits of the study: Presence/absence analyses assumed roughly uniform sequencing depth across donors, an assumption that may not hold. CMV serostatus was the only immune exposure information available for the cohort. Only TCR beta chains were sequenced in this cohort, and the absence of alpha or paired-chain data limited detectable features. Because the 87-base-pair reads could not distinguish some IMGT-functional V segments, including TRBV6-2 and TRBV6-3, those segments were excluded. A group of highly shared sequence variants was considered likely to be a technical artifact of the sequencing pipeline. Because HLA typing was missing for some donors at each locus, association tests included only the typed subset. Compared with the approximately 670-donor mean, donors in an Asian-associated ancestry cluster had fewer N-insertions in productive TCRs, according to a later genetic analysis. According to a later analysis, most CMV-associated TCR beta chains appeared to be HLA-restricted, and the HLA associations seemed to be driven largely by CMV exposure. In a later analysis, HLA-associated TCR beta chains showed more clonal expansion and lower generation probabilities than non-associated chains that were equally common. Strong co-occurrence of HLA alleles, especially DR and DQ, made assigning TCR associations to individual alleles difficult. Linkage disequilibrium might explain the correlated functional status among segregating V segments, but an unknown experimental factor could not be ruled out. According to a later analysis, TCR association rates differed among HLA loci, with DRB1 alleles showing the most associated TCRs and HLA-C alleles showing the fewest. A further reported finding was that TCR beta sequences accurately predicted the HLA-A and HLA-B alleles for most subjects in the first cohort. A later genetic analysis associated a missense DCLRE1C variant with V-gene and J-gene trimming of TCR beta chains, and an independent cohort replicated the association. The classifier was reported to diagnose cytomegalovirus status with high specificity and sensitivity in both the original cohort and the validation cohort. Several of the top co-occurrence clusters appeared to be linked to parvovirus B19, influenza, CMV and Epstein-Barr virus, according to a later analysis. Over 15 rarely observed V segments, including chromosome 9 orphons, were excluded from the earlier analysis of about 600 of the donors because counts were too low. In an earlier analysis of about 550 of the donors, most TCR beta V segments were observed in productive rearrangements about 87% or about 30% of the time, broadly matching IMGT annotations. The study listed 150 to 200 TCR beta chains as associated with cytomegalovirus. It was suggested by the authors that the approach could potentially be generalized to other disease states and immunological phenotypes. In vitro tests confirmed that a few of the cytomegalovirus-associated TCR beta chains recognize cytomegalovirus antigens. While some public TCRs were present in many individuals, most TCR sequences turned up only very rarely across donors. In a later analysis, over 15,000 TCR beta sequences were associated with specific HLA alleles at a false discovery rate of 0.05.

The CDR3 runs 16 residues from the cysteine to the phenylalanine. Only the CDR3 portion is preserved as DNA: 48 bases, with reading frame beginning at the first base. Relative to germline, V is missing 0 bases and J is missing 0 bases, with 5 bases of the junction outside any gene match. The germline V gene yields SGHTS for CDR1 and YDEGEE for CDR2. Libraries were prepared through the immunoSEQ multiplex PCR assay. For the multiplex PCR, a mixture combining 60 forward primers for TCR Vbeta segments and 13 reverse primers for TCR Jbeta segments was used. A multiplex PCR assay on genomic DNA amplified the CDR3 region of rearranged TCR beta genes. The Illumina HiSeq System was used to sequence the amplified TCR beta libraries as 87-base-pair reads. The original pipeline was this. A later analysis tallied roughly 80 million unique TCR beta chains across the 640 or so repertoires, and some 10 million of those chains were shared by two or more donors. To remove PCR and sequencing errors, raw reads were error-corrected and collapsed into unique sequences using a nearest-neighbor algorithm that merged closely related sequences. V, D and J gene segments were assigned by aligning CDR3 sequences to IMGT reference sequences. For a sequence to be retained, a match of at least six nucleotides was required to both a V gene segment and a J gene segment. A rearrangement counted as productive if the CDR3 had no stop codons and remained in frame with V and J, and every other rearrangement counted as non-productive. Following IMGT convention, CDR3 was defined as the stretch from the second conserved V-encoded cysteine up to the conserved J-encoded phenylalanine. In an earlier analysis of 587 of the donors, sequences lacking an unambiguous match to a single V gene segment were excluded. An earlier analysis of fewer than 650 of the donors classified V segments as functional when productive rearrangements were above 56.7% and as segregating when the standard deviation between donors was above 5%. To diagnose cytomegalovirus status from the catalog of TCR beta chain sequences, a statistical classification framework was built. In a later analysis, V and J genes were assigned by comparing TCR nucleotide sequences against IMGT/GENE-DB human TR gene sequences. The TCRdist pipeline was used in a later analysis to assign CDR3 sequences and most-parsimonious VDJ recombination scenarios. In a later analysis, each TCR beta chain was defined by its CDR3 amino acid sequence together with its V-gene family, and reads without a unique V-gene family were excluded. As a way to deal with suspected cross-contamination and a sequencing artifact, a later analysis dropped 640 or so nucleotide sequences that were highly shared and had low generation probability. For each public chain, a later analysis derived a clonal expansion index from normalized ranks of inferred template counts within each repertoire. In a later analysis, generation probabilities were computed with a VDJ recombination model fitted to out-of-frame rearrangements, and the resulting probabilities were checked against IGoR. In a later analysis, TCR-TCR, TCR-HLA and TCR-CMV co-occurrence was scored with hypergeometric tests, and a repertoire-size bias correction was applied to TCR pairs. A later analysis estimated false discovery rates by permuting HLA or CMV assignments 20 times. In a later analysis, co-occurring TCRs were grouped using DBSCAN, with TCRdist sequence similarity added in when clustering inside HLA-allele-positive subsets. Repertoires with fewer than 30,000 or more than 120,000 public chains, plus five repertoires with anomalous nucleotide sharing, were excluded from co-occurrence clustering. TCRdb mirrors the immuneACCESS table, restricted to in-frame sequences. Some clones are absent from its copies; in checked studies, under half trace to an unresolved V gene, and the reason for the others is unknown. V and J calls and clone size come straight from that table; D and trimming were deduced from the DNA. The sample table contains 85,000 to 100,000 clones; only one count was recorded for about three quarters of them. Approximately 8.4% of the sample goes to the ten largest clones.

The cohort was made up of several hundred healthy bone marrow donors. At the time of sampling, all cohort members were nominally healthy, though unrecorded immune exposures were likely present. CMV serostatus was recorded as positive for just under 300 and negative for about 50% of the roughly 670 cohort members, whereas no CMV serostatus was recorded for the donor in question. Every donor gave a peripheral blood sample, and the peripheral blood mononuclear cells from that sample were used for TCR beta sequencing. Genomic DNA was extracted from the blood cell samples with the Qiagen DNeasy Blood Extraction Kit.

This sequence originates from a human donor in good health. Sequenced input: PBMCs. The V gene is TRBV5-8 and the J gene is TRBJ1-1; 7 bases in the junction line up with TRBD1. The nucleotides read TGTGCCAGCAGCTTGGTCTACAGGGGTCTGAACACTGAAGCTTTCTTT. The encoded protein is CASSLVYRGLNTEAFF.